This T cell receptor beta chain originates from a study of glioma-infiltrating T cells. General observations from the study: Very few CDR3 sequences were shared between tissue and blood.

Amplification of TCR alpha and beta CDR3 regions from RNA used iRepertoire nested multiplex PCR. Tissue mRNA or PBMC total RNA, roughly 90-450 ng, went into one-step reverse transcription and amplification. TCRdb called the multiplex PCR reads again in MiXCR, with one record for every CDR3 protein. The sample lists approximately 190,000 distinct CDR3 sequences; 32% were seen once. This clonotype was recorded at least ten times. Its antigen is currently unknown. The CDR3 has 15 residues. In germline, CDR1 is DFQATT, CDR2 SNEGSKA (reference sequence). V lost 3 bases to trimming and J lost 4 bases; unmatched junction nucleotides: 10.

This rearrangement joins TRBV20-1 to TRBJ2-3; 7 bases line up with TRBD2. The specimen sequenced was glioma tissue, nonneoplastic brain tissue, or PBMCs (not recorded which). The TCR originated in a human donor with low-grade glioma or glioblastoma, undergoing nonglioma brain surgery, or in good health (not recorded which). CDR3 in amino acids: CSASRAGDIADTQYF. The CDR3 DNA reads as TGCAGTGCTAGCCGGGCGGGAGATATTGCAGATACGCAGTATTTT.